These 25 T cell receptor beta chains originate from one sample sequenced in a study of patients and donors after allogeneic stem cell transplantation. TCRdb redid the calling of the RT-PCR reads with MiXCR, one entry per CDR3 protein. The table lists approximately 20,000 distinct CDR3 sequences, approximately 4.4% of them singletons. Sequenced sample: blood, either unsorted or a sorted T cell fraction (not recorded which). These receptors all come from a human donor who was either an allogeneic HSCT recipient or a stem cell or donor lymphocyte infusion donor (not recorded which). It is not recorded whose cells these are; they may come from a transplant donor.

V gene TRBV19 combines with J gene TRBJ1-5; 7 bases fit TRBD1. Germline assignment: CDR1 LNHDA and CDR2 SQIVND (reference sequence). The CDR3 length is 14 residues. Trimming removed 9 bases from V and 3 bases from J; junction bases left unmatched: 8. The CDR3 region is CASQQGFVNQPQHF. CDR3 nucleotides: TGTGCCAGCCAACAGGGGTTTGTCAATCAGCCCCAGCATTTT.

The CDR3 here is CASGLRGYSGNTIYF. DNA of the CDR3: TGTGCCAGCGGTTTGAGGGGGTACTCTGGAAACACCATATATTTT. The V gene is TRBV7-9, the J gene TRBJ1-3; tentatively, D is TRBD1 (6 bases). Trimming left V 8 bases short and J 0 bases short, with 14 bases between. The CDR3 is 15 amino acids. CDR1 SEHNR and CDR2 FQNEAQ come from the germline V gene (reference sequence). Drawing the rest from reference TRBV7-9 and TRBJ1-3, the complete variable domain is DTGVSQNPRHKITKRGQNVTFRCDPISEHNRLYWYRQTLGQGPEFLTYFQNEAQLEKSRLLSDRFSAERPKGSFSTLEIQRTEQGDSAMYLCASGLRGYSGNTIYFGEGSWLTVV.

The chain is built from TRBV5-4 and TRBJ2-1; D tentatively fits TRBD1 or TRBD2 (5 bases each). The CDR3 is made up of 16 amino acids. The V end was cut by 0 bases, the J end by 0 bases, with 10 bases between. Germline assignment: CDR1 SGHNT and CDR2 YYREEE (reference sequence). CDR3 amino acids: CASSLARGNSYNEQFF. In DNA form, the CDR3 reads TGTGCCAGCAGCTTGGCCCGGGGCAACTCCTACAATGAGCAGTTCTTC.

This clonotype was observed a handful of times. This chain uses TRBV20-1 with TRBJ2-7, with 8 bases aligning to TRBD2. This CDR3 is 15 amino acids long. The germline CDR1 and CDR2 sequences are DFQATT and SNEGSKA (reference sequence). The CDR3 sequence: CSNVLADPNNYEQYF. For the CDR3, the DNA is TGCTCAAACGTACTAGCGGACCCCAACAACTACGAGCAGTACTTC.

The sample holds many counts of this clonotype. The genes are TRBV5-1 and TRBJ2-3, with D perhaps matching TRBD1 or TRBD2 (5 bases each). Per germline, CDR1 SGHRS and CDR2 YFSETQ. Trimming took off 5 bases at V and 6 bases at J, with 16 bases between the two ends. This CDR3 is 14 amino acids long. CDR3 in amino acids: CASSMGEMVDTQYF. CDR3 sequence (DNA): TGCGCCAGCAGTATGGGGGAGATGGTGGATACGCAGTATTTT.

This clonotype was detected ten times or more. The J gene is TRBJ1-3, the V gene TRBV12-3 or TRBV12-4; D uncertain. The V end was cut by 4 bases, the J end by 6 bases, with 10 bases between. The CDR3 has 13 amino acids. For the CDR3, the DNA is TGTGCCAGCAGTTGGGGAGCGCCAAACACCATATATTTT. It encodes CASSWGAPNTIYF.

The chain links TRBV10-1 to TRBJ2-7; 10 positions agree with TRBD1. The CDR3 has 14 amino acids. Looked up from germline, CDR1 is WNHNN and CDR2 is SYGVQD (reference sequence). Trimming at V came to 7 bases and at J to 5 bases, leaving 8 bases not matched to a gene. The CDR3 reads CASITQTGGHEQYF. CDR3 nucleotide sequence: TGCGCCAGCATAACCCAGACAGGGGGCCACGAGCAGTACTTC.

This clonotype was recorded at least ten times. The chain joins TRBV4-1 to TRBJ2-7, with 11 bases aligning to TRBD2. The germline V gene has CDR1 MGHRA and CDR2 YSYEKL. V dropped 1 base and J dropped 0; count of bases not matched to a gene: 8. CDR3 length equals 18 residues. The CDR3: CASSQGLAGRHSSYEQYF. The CDR3 region has the DNA TGCGCCAGCAGCCAAGGACTAGCGGGACGCCATTCCTCCTACGAGCAGTACTTC.

There are many counts of this clonotype. V is TRBV7-2 and J is TRBJ1-2; 8 bases agree with TRBD1. This CDR3 has 16 amino acids. CDR1 SGHTA and CDR2 FQGNSA come from the germline V gene. The V segment lost 5 bases and the J segment 5 bases; nucleotides outside the gene matches: 13. The CDR3 loop is CASSPRPGQAVYGYTF. CDR3 coding DNA: TGTGCCAGCAGCCCGCGGCCGGGACAGGCGGTTTATGGCTACACCTTC.

The V call is TRBV9, the J call TRBJ2-2; 7 bases agree with TRBD1. This CDR3 has 15 amino acids. Looked up from germline, CDR1 is SGDLS and CDR2 is YYNGEE. Trimming cost V 2 bases and J 1 base; bases outside gene matches: 2. CDR3 coding DNA: TGTGCCAGCAGCGTCGGGACAGTGAACACCGGGGAGCTGTTTTTT. Translated, it gives CASSVGTVNTGELFF. Based on the CDR3 plus reference TRBV9 and TRBJ2-2, the full variable domain is DSGVTQTPKHLITATGQRVTLRCSPRSGDLSVYWYQQSLDQGLQFLIQYYNGEERAKGNILERFSAQQFPDLHSELNLSSLELGDSALYFCASSVGTVNTGELFFGEGSRLTVL.

The J gene is TRBJ2-5, the V gene TRBV7-8, with 7 bases fitting TRBD1. Germline CDR1 and CDR2: SGHVS and FQNEAQ. This CDR3 region has 17 residues. The V gene end was trimmed by 5 bases and the J gene end by 5 bases; junction bases not matched to a gene: 17. The CDR3 coding sequence is TGTGCCAGCAGCCAAACACACACGAGGGGGCAGGGGGAGACCCAGTACTTC. Protein: CASSQTHTRGQGETQYF.

This clonotype was picked up many times. This rearrangement joins TRBV7-9 to TRBJ2-5; D unclear. Germline lookup yields CDR1 SEHNR and CDR2 FQNEAQ (reference sequence). Trimming cost V 5 bases and J 2 bases, with 6 bases left between them. The CDR3 is 12 amino acids. CDR3 nucleotide sequence: TGTGCCAGCAGCCCTGCTCAAGAGACCCAGTACTTC. This sequence encodes CASSPAQETQYF.

This clonotype was seen a handful of times. The V gene is TRBV7-9, the J gene TRBJ1-4; D perhaps matches TRBD1 (6 bases). The CDR3 length is 13 residues. Germline V lookup: CDR1 SEHNR, CDR2 FQNEAQ (reference sequence). The V and J ends lost 6 bases and 6 bases respectively, with 11 bases between them. In nucleotides, the CDR3 is TGTGCCAGCAGGGAGAGGGGGTATGAAAAACTGTTTTTT. Protein product: CASRERGYEKLFF.

This clonotype was seen a handful of times. The V and J genes are TRBV28 and TRBJ1-2, with a weak D call TRBD1 (5 bases). Germline V gene data show CDR1 as MDHEN and CDR2 as SYDVKM. The CDR3 totals 14 residues. Trimming stripped 2 bases from V and 4 bases from J, with 11 bases between. CDR3 sequence: CASSLNRRGYGYTF. The CDR3 nucleotides are TGTGCCAGCAGTTTAAACAGGAGGGGCTATGGCTACACCTTC.

The rearrangement links TRBV6-1 to TRBJ1-3, with D tentatively TRBD1 (5 bases). Per the germline V gene, CDR1 is MNHNS and CDR2 is SASEGT. The V gene lost 3 bases and the J gene lost 3 bases, with 15 bases spanning the gap. This CDR3 region has 16 residues. CDR3 DNA sequence: TGTGCCAGCAGTGAGCGGGGCCTAAACTATGGAAACACCATATATTTT. Its protein product is CASSERGLNYGNTIYF.

This chain joins TRBV18 and TRBJ1-1; 7 nucleotides match TRBD1. The germline CDR1 and CDR2 sequences are KGHSH and LQKENI. The length of the CDR3 is 14 residues. The V and J ends lost 3 bases and 2 bases, in that order; junction bases with no gene match: 3. The CDR3 DNA reads TGTGCCAGCTCACCCGGGACAGTAAACACTGAAGCTTTCTTT. Residues: CASSPGTVNTEAFF. The whole variable domain, remainder taken from reference TRBV18 and TRBJ1-1, is NAGVMQNPRHLVRRRGQEARLRCSPMKGHSHVYWYRQLPEEGLKFMVYLQKENIIDESGMPKERFSAEFPKEGPSILRIQQVVRGDSAAYFCASSPGTVNTEAFFGQGTRLTVV.

This clonotype occurred many times. The chain recombines TRBV5-8 with TRBJ2-4; a possible D gene is TRBD1 (6 bases). CDR1 and CDR2 from the germline V gene are SGHTS and YDEGEE. V was pared by 5 bases and J by 5 bases, with 14 bases between. The CDR3 loop spans 14 amino acids. CDR3 in amino acids: CASSLGGLENIQYF. Here the CDR3 DNA reads TGTGCCAGCAGTTTAGGGGGTTTGGAAAACATTCAGTACTTC.

This clonotype has a count of ten or more. The chain joins TRBV15 to TRBJ2-1; 11 bases are a match to TRBD2. V lost 9 bases to trimming and J lost 7 bases; unmatched junction nucleotides: 8. The germline CDR1 and CDR2 sequences are LNHNV and YYDKDF (reference sequence). CDR3 length equals 14 residues. The DNA for the CDR3 is TGTGCCACTAAGGAACTAGCGGGAGCTAATGAGCAGTTCTTC. It specifies CATKELAGANEQFF.

J is TRBJ2-3 and V is TRBV15; D unresolved. This CDR3 has 15 amino acids. V lost 4 bases and J lost 2, with 13 bases in between. Per germline, CDR1 LNHNV and CDR2 YYDKDF (reference sequence). CDR3 in DNA: TGTGCCACCAGCATTCACACAAAGTACACAGATACGCAGTATTTT. This sequence encodes CATSIHTKYTDTQYF.

The chain has TRBV5-1 and TRBJ2-2; TRBD1 agrees at 7 bases. Germline V gives CDR1 SGHRS, CDR2 YFSETQ. CDR3 size: 15 residues. The ends lost 4 bases at V and 8 bases at J; junction bases unmatched: 11. In nucleotides, the CDR3 is TGCGCCAGCAGCCCGGTGGGGACAGTAGTAGGGGAGCTGTTTTTT. It encodes CASSPVGTVVGELFF.

This clonotype was seen only a few times. The chain recombines TRBV5-1 with TRBJ2-1, with 12 bases lining up with TRBD2. The CDR3 covers 15 residues. The V gene's germline CDR1 is SGHRS and CDR2 YFSETQ. V dropped 2 bases and J dropped 8; count of bases not matched to a gene: 5. The CDR3 is CASSFLAGGDDEQFF. DNA for the CDR3: TGCGCCAGCAGCTTTCTAGCGGGAGGGGACGATGAGCAGTTCTTC.

Ten or more counts support this clonotype. The rearrangement uses TRBV11-2 and TRBJ2-7, with D unclear. CDR1 SGHAT and CDR2 FQNNGV come from the germline V gene. There are 12 residues in the CDR3. V was shortened by 3 bases and J by 3 bases, with 6 bases between the two germline ends. The chain's CDR3 is CASSFTSYEQYF. In nucleotides, the CDR3 is TGTGCCAGCAGCTTTACGAGCTACGAGCAGTACTTC.

This clonotype was detected ten times or more. This sequence joins TRBV7-8 and TRBJ2-3; no reliable D call. The CDR3 has 13 amino acids. Germline lookup yields CDR1 SGHVS and CDR2 FQNEAQ. Trimming removed 4 bases at V and 2 bases at J, with 7 bases between. CDR3 coding DNA: TGTGCCAGCAGCTGGGGATTCACAGATACGCAGTATTTT. Its translation is CASSWGFTDTQYF.

This clonotype was seen many times. The rearrangement links TRBV5-1 to TRBJ1-2; D not certain. V shed 9 bases and J shed 5 bases, with 17 bases lying between them. The germline V gene encodes CDR1 SGHRS and CDR2 YFSETQ. The CDR3 length is 13 residues. CDR3 amino acids: CATSSGSEYGYTF. The CDR3 DNA follows: TGCGCCACCTCCTCGGGGTCGGAGTATGGCTACACCTTC.

This clonotype was seen a handful of times. The chain is built from TRBV5-1 and TRBJ2-7; 8 nucleotides agree with TRBD1. V was pared by 4 bases and J by 6 bases, with 6 bases of the junction left unmatched. Germline CDR1 SGHRS, CDR2 YFSETQ. CDR3 size: 13 residues. For the CDR3, the DNA is TGCGCCAGCAGCCCCCAGGGGGCGCGCGAGCAGTACTTC. Amino acids: CASSPQGAREQYF.